This T cell receptor (beta chain) was recovered during a study of response to subunit inactivated influenza vaccine. General study findings and limits: There was a suggestion from the authors that each seasonal influenza vaccination recruits few new T cells.

TCRdb processed the RT-PCR reads anew with MiXCR; each CDR3 protein has one entry. The sample lists around 480,000 distinct CDR3 sequences, approximately 16% seen once, with less than 4% in the top ten. V lost 4 bases and J lost 7, with 17 bases in between. The CDR3 spans 14 residues. Looked up from germline, CDR1 is MDHEN and CDR2 is SYDVKM. This clonotype was seen a few times. Its cognate antigen is unknown. This sequence was found in a man in his fifties or sixties who received an inactivated influenza vaccine. The V call is TRBV28, the J call TRBJ2-7; possibly TRBD2 for D (6 bases). The material was CD4+ T cells sorted from PBMCs, obtained about 23 months after vaccination. The CDR3 DNA follows: TGTGCCAGCAGTTCCGGACCAACGAGCGGGGAGCAGTACTTC. This gives the protein CASSSGPTSGEQYF.